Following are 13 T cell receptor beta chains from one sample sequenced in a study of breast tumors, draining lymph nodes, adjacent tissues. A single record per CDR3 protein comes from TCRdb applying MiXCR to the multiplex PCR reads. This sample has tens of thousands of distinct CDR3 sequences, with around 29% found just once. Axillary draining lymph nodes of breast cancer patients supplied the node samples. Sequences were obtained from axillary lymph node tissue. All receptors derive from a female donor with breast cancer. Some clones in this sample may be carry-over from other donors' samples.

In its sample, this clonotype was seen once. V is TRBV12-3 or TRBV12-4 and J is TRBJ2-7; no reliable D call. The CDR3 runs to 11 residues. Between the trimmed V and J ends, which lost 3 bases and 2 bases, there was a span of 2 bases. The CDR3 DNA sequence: TGTGCCAGCAGTTTCCCCTACGAGCAGTACTTC. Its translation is CASSFPYEQYF.

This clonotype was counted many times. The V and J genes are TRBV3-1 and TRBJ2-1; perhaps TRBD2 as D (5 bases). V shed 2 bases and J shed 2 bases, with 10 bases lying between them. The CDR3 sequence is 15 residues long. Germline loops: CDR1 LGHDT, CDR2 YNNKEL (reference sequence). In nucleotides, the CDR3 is TGTGCCAGCAGCCAACAGGAGCGGACCTACAATGAGCAGTTCTTC. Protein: CASSQQERTYNEQFF.

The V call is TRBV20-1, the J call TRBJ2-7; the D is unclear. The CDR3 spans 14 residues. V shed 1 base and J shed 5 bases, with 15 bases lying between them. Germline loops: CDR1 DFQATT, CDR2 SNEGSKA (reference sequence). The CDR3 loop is CSARGGSYLDEQYF. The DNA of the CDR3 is TGCAGTGCTAGAGGAGGCTCGTACCTAGACGAGCAGTACTTC.

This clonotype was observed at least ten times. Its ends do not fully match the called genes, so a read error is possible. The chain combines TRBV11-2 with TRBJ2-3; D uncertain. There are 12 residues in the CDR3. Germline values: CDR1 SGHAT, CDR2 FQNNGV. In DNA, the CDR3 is TGTGCCAGCAGTTTAGGAGCAGATACGCAGTATTTT. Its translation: CASSLGADTQYF.

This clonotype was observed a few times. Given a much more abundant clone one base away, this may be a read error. The chain's CDR3 is CASSLLGTSYEQYF. The DNA for the CDR3 is TGTGCCAGCAGCTTGCTGGGGACAAGCTACGAGCAGTACTTC. The rearrangement links TRBV5-5 to TRBJ2-7; D might be TRBD1 (6 bases). The germline CDR1 and CDR2 sequences are SGHKS and YYEKEE (reference sequence). The CDR3 length is 14 residues. V gave up 1 base and J gave up 3 bases, with 11 bases separating them.

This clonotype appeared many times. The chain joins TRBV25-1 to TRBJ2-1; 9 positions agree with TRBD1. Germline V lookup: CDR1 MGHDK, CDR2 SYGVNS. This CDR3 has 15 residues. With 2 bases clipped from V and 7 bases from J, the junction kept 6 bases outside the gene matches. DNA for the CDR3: TGTGCCAGCAGTGAACCCGGGACAGGGAGGAATGAGCAGTTCTTC. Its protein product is CASSEPGTGRNEQFF. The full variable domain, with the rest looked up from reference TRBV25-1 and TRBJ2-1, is EADIYQTPRYLVIGTGKKITLECSQTMGHDKMYWYQQDPGMELHLIHYSYGVNSTEKGDLSSESTVSRIRTEHFPLTLESARPSHTSQYLCASSEPGTGRNEQFFGPGTRLTVL.

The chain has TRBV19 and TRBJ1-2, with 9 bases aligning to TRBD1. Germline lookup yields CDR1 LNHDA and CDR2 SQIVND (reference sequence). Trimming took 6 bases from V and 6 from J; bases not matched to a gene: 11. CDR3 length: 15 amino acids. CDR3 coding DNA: TGTGCCAGTAGCCCACGGGGGACAGGGCTCAATGGCTACACCTTC. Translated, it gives CASSPRGTGLNGYTF.

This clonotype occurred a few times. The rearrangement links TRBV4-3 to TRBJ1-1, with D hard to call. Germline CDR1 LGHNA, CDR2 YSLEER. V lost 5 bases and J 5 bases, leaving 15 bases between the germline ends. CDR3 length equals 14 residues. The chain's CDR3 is CASSSLGENTEAFF. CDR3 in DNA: TGCGCCAGCAGCTCCCTCGGGGAAAATACTGAAGCTTTCTTT.

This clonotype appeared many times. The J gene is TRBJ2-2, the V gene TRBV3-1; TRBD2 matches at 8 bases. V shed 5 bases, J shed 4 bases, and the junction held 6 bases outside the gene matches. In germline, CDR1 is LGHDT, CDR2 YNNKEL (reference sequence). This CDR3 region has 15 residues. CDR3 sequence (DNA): TGTGCCAGCAGCTCAGGACTAGCCCTCACCGGGGAGCTGTTTTTT. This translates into CASSSGLALTGELFF.

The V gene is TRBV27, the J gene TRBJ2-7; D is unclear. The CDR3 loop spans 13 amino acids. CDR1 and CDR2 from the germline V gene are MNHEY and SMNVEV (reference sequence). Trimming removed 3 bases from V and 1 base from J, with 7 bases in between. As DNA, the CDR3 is TGTGCCAGCAGTTTTATGGGATCCTACGAGCAGTACTTC. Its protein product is CASSFMGSYEQYF.

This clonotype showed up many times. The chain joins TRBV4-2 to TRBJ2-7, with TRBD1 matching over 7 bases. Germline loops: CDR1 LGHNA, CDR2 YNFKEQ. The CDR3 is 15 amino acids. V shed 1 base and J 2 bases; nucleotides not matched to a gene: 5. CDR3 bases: TGTGCCAGCAGCCAAGCAGACAGGGATGCCTACGAGCAGTACTTC. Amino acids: CASSQADRDAYEQYF.

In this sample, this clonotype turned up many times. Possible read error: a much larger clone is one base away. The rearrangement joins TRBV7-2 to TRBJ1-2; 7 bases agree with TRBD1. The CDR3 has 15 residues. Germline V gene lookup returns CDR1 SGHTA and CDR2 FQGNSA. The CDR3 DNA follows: TGTGCCAGCAGCTTAGCAGGGGGCGCGGGCTATGGCTACCCCTTC. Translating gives CASSLAGGAGYGYPF.

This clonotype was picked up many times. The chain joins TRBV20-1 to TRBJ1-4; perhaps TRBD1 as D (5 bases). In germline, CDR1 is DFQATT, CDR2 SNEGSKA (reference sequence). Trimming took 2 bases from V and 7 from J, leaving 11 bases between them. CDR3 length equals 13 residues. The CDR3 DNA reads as TGCAGTGCTAGACTGTGGGACGGTGAAAAACTGTTTTTT. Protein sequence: CSARLWDGEKLFF.